The entry below gives a single T cell receptor (beta chain) sequence along with its context. The antigen remains unidentified. The V gene lost 5 bases and the J gene lost 0 bases, with 7 bases spanning the gap. CDR1 SGHNT and CDR2 YENEEA come from the germline V gene. The CDR3 totals 14 residues. The sample comes from a study of long-term antiretroviral therapy in people with HIV. Survey-level resolution applied to immunoSEQ assay v3.0. The table came from immunoSEQ multiplex PCR; TCRdb's copy has only in-frame clones and leaves some out. This sample has some 47,000 clones, with 90% to 95% found just once. Study outcomes and limitations: Whichever time point was examined, clones expanded before ART dominated the repertoire.

The rearrangement joins TRBV11-3 to TRBJ2-2; D unresolved. This clonotype was sampled from a woman in her 50s with HIV. The specimen was unsorted PBMCs, collected 3.7 years after starting antiretroviral therapy. CDR3 in amino acids: CASSPTTNTGELFF. DNA of the CDR3: TGTGCCAGCAGCCCCACGACGAACACCGGGGAGCTGTTTTTT.